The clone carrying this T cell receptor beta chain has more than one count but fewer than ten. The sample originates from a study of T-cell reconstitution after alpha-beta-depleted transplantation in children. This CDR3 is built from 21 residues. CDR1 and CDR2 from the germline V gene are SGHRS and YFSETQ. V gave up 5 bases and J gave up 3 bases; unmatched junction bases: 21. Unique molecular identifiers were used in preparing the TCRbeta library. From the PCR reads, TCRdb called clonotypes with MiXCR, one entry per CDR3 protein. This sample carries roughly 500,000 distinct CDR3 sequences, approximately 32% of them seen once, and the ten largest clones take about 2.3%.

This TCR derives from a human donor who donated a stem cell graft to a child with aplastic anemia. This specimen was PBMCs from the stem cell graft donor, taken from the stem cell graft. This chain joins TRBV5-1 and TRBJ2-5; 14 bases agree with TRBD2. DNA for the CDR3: TGCGCCAGCAGTTGGGGGACTAGCGGGAGACTGGGGGACCAACTAAAAGAGACCCAGTACTTC. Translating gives CASSWGTSGRLGDQLKETQYF.